Given below is one T cell receptor beta chain in context. Antigen unknown. The data belong to a study of shared clonotypes between healthy human individuals. About the research overall: The donor group consisted of two women and a few men, aged 18 to 49. Study results and limitations: The low donor count limited represented genetic and exposure-history diversity.

Here immunoSEQ multiplex PCR was the method, and the copy in TCRdb shows in-frame clones only, minus some. Of about half a million clones listed, roughly 83% are singletons. This CDR3 is 15 amino acids long. With 5 bases clipped from V and 5 bases from J, the junction kept 3 bases outside the gene matches. The germline V gene has CDR1 SGHRS and CDR2 YFSETQ. Healthy HIV-negative adults without recent acute infections or vaccinations served as donors. Sequencing input: PBMCs. The chain employs TRBV5-1 and TRBJ2-2, with 13 bases aligning to TRBD2. This clonotype was sampled from a woman between 40 and 50 years old in good health. Some clones in this sample may be carry-over from other donors' samples. The CDR3 DNA is TGCGCCAGCAGAACGGGACTAGCGGGAACCGGGGAGCTGTTTTTT. As protein: CASRTGLAGTGELFF.